Shown below are 28 T cell receptor beta chains from a single sample sequenced in a study of OX40 agonist ivuxolimab in advanced cancers. Sequencing used immunoSEQ multiplex PCR; TCRdb keeps in-frame clones, though not all of them. Among under 80,000 clones listed, 90% were seen once. The source was CD4+ or CD8+ T cells sorted from blood, collected in a trial of the OX40 agonist ivuxolimab. These receptors were taken from an adult with an advanced solid tumor such as melanoma, head and neck, liver or kidney cancer.

J is TRBJ1-1 and V is TRBV27; the D gene is possibly TRBD1 (5 bases). This CDR3 contains 14 residues. Germline V gene data show CDR1 as MNHEY and CDR2 as SMNVEV (reference sequence). V lost 3 bases and J 1 base, leaving 9 bases between the germline ends. The CDR3 here is CASSFWGQNTEAFF. The CDR3 DNA is TGTGCCAGCAGTTTCTGGGGCCAGAACACTGAAGCTTTCTTT.

The chain couples TRBV6-4 to TRBJ2-1; 15 nucleotides line up with TRBD2. Germline-derived CDR1 and CDR2 are MRHNA and SNTAGT. The V gene end was trimmed by 0 bases and the J gene end by 2 bases; junction bases not matched to a gene: 5. The CDR3 is made up of 19 amino acids. CDR3 sequence: CASSDSKGLAGGTYNEQFF. As DNA, the CDR3 is TGTGCCAGCAGTGACTCGAAGGGACTAGCGGGGGGAACCTACAATGAGCAGTTCTTC.

The genes are TRBV19 and TRBJ1-5, with D maybe TRBD1 (5 bases). The CDR3 spans 17 residues. Trimming stripped 6 bases from V and 5 bases from J, with 23 bases between. Germline V lookup: CDR1 LNHDA, CDR2 SQIVND (reference sequence). CDR3 DNA sequence: TGTGCCAGTAGCAGATCTCCCGAGGGACGGCTCTATCAGCCCCAGCATTTT. Translating gives CASSRSPEGRLYQPQHF.

The chain employs TRBV11-3 and TRBJ1-3; unclear D gene. This CDR3 region has 14 residues. Germline CDR1 SGHNT, CDR2 YENEEA. Trimming shortened V by 1 base and J by 3 bases, and 7 bases separated the two germline ends. The CDR3 bases are TGTGCCAGCAGCTTAGTCGGGGTTGGAAACACCATATATTTT. The encoded protein is CASSLVGVGNTIYF.

The V and J genes are TRBV28 and TRBJ2-5, with a possible D match to TRBD1 (5 bases). The CDR3 is made up of 15 amino acids. The germline V gene has CDR1 MDHEN and CDR2 SYDVKM. The V and J ends lost 1 base and 5 bases respectively, with 14 bases between them. The CDR3 here is CASSLLAGKGETQYF. CDR3 DNA sequence: TGTGCCAGCAGTTTATTGGCAGGGAAGGGGGAGACCCAGTACTTC.

The sample holds one count of this clone. The genes are TRBV19 and TRBJ1-3, with 7 bases that match TRBD1. Germline assignment: CDR1 LNHDA and CDR2 SQIVND (reference sequence). The ends lost 10 bases at V and 0 bases at J; junction bases unmatched: 9. The CDR3 totals 15 residues. The CDR3: CATWDSLSSGNTIYF. The CDR3 region has the DNA TGTGCCACTTGGGACAGCTTGAGCTCTGGAAACACCATATATTTT.

The count of this clone is one. The J gene is TRBJ2-7, the V gene TRBV30; the D gene is possibly TRBD2 (6 bases). This CDR3 has 14 residues. The ends were cut back, 0 bases at V and 3 bases at J, with 12 bases in the middle. Germline V gene data show CDR1 as GTSNPN and CDR2 as SVGIG (reference sequence). The CDR3 loop is CAWSVGGPSYEQYF. The CDR3 region has the DNA TGTGCCTGGAGTGTAGGAGGGCCTAGCTACGAGCAGTACTTC.

The chain has TRBV10-3 and TRBJ2-7, with TRBD1 matching over 8 bases. Germline CDR1 and CDR2: ENHRY and SYGVKD. The CDR3 runs to 16 residues. The J segment lost 1 base and the V segment lost 1 base, leaving 6 bases of the junction unmatched. The CDR3 DNA reads TGTGCCATCAGTGAGTTAAGGGACAGGCTATCCTACGAGCAGTACTTC. As protein: CAISELRDRLSYEQYF.

This chain connects TRBV12-5 to TRBJ2-7, with TRBD2 matching 10 bases. This CDR3 has 18 residues. V dropped 2 bases and J dropped 6; count of bases not matched to a gene: 16. From germline, CDR1 is LGHNT and CDR2 FRNRAP. CDR3 in amino acids: CASGLLLTASGRLGEQYF. The CDR3 nucleotides are TGTGCTAGTGGTTTGCTCCTAACGGCTAGCGGGAGATTGGGCGAGCAGTACTTC. Full variable domain (missing parts from reference TRBV12-5 and TRBJ2-7): DARVTQTPRHKVTEMGQEVTMRCQPILGHNTVFWYRQTMMQGLELLAYFRNRAPLDDSGMPKDRFSAEMPDATLATLKIQPSEPRDSAVYFCASGLLLTASGRLGEQYFGPGTRLTVT.

This chain uses TRBV7-2 with TRBJ2-1; 8 nucleotides agree with TRBD2. The length of the CDR3 is 16 residues. Germline loops: CDR1 SGHTA, CDR2 FQGNSA. V lost 1 base and J lost 6; bases outside the gene matches: 8. The CDR3 DNA follows: TGTGCCAGCAGCTTAGTTTCGAGCGGGAGCATCAATGAGCAGTTCTTC. Protein: CASSLVSSGSINEQFF.

This clone came up once. The chain carries TRBV19 and TRBJ2-4, with D possibly called TRBD1 or TRBD2 (6 bases each). From germline, CDR1 is LNHDA and CDR2 SQIVND (reference sequence). The ends were cut back, 2 bases at V and 1 base at J, with 9 bases in the middle. The CDR3 consists of 15 residues. The CDR3 loop reads CASSIQGGAKNIQYF. CDR3 sequence (DNA): TGTGCCAGTAGTATACAAGGGGGGGCCAAAAACATTCAGTACTTC.

The V and J genes are TRBV5-6 and TRBJ2-5; 8 positions agree with TRBD2. CDR1 is SGHDT, CDR2 YYEEEE, per germline. The length of the CDR3 is 15 residues. V lost 0 bases, J lost 4 bases, and 5 bases stayed unmatched. The DNA for the CDR3 is TGTGCCAGCAGCTTGGAACTAGCGGCCGGAGAGACCCAGTACTTC. Translated: CASSLELAAGETQYF.

The chain recombines TRBV11-2 with TRBJ1-6; D perhaps matches TRBD1 (5 bases). The V end was cut by 0 bases, the J end by 10 bases, with 7 bases between. The CDR3 length is 13 residues. Looked up from germline, CDR1 is SGHAT and CDR2 is FQNNGV. The CDR3 here is CASSLERGSPLHF. The CDR3 DNA sequence: TGTGCCAGCAGCTTAGAGAGGGGCTCACCCCTCCACTTT.

CDR3 protein: CASSWTSGEYNEQFF. CDR3 nucleotide sequence: TGTGCCAGCAGCTGGACTAGCGGGGAATACAATGAGCAGTTCTTC. The rearrangement uses TRBV7-9 and TRBJ2-1; 12 nucleotides agree with TRBD2. CDR1 SEHNR and CDR2 FQNEAQ come from the germline V gene (reference sequence). V gave up 4 bases and J gave up 4 bases; unmatched junction bases: 2. This CDR3 has 15 amino acids.

The chain employs TRBV5-4 and TRBJ2-7; D is possibly TRBD2 (6 bases). Germline V lookup: CDR1 SGHNT, CDR2 YYREEE (reference sequence). The V and J ends lost 0 bases and 2 bases respectively, with 12 bases between them. The CDR3 is 15 amino acids. CDR3 in DNA: TGTGCCAGCAGCTTGGATGCGGCGGGGCCCTACGAGCAGTACTTC. Its translation: CASSLDAAGPYEQYF. Complete variable domain (other parts from reference TRBV5-4 and TRBJ2-7): ETGVTQSPTHLIKTRGQQVTLRCSSQSGHNTVSWYQQALGQGPQFIFQYYREEENGRGNFPPRFSGLQFPNYSSELNVNALELDDSALYLCASSLDAAGPYEQYFGPGTRLTVT.

V is TRBV2 and J is TRBJ2-7, with D possibly matching TRBD2 (6 bases). The CDR3 consists of 14 residues. Germline values: CDR1 SNHLY, CDR2 FYNNEI. V lost 1 base, J lost 1 base, and 8 bases lay in between. CDR3 sequence (DNA): TGTGCCAGCAGTGAAGGTAGCGGTTCCTACGAGCAGTACTTC. This encodes CASSEGSGSYEQYF. Full variable domain (remainder filled in from reference TRBV2 and TRBJ2-7): EPEVTQTPSHQVTQMGQEVILRCVPISNHLYFYWYRQILGQKVEFLVSFYNNEISEKSEIFDDQFSVERPDGSNFTLKIRSTKLEDSAMYFCASSEGSGSYEQYFGPGTRLTVT.

The rearrangement joins TRBV15 to TRBJ1-2; 9 bases match TRBD1. Germline V gene data show CDR1 as LNHNV and CDR2 as YYDKDF (reference sequence). J was trimmed by 6 bases and V by 0 bases; bases with no gene match: 17. This CDR3 is built from 19 residues. CDR3 amino acids: CATSRDPGGPVDRGDGYTF. The CDR3 DNA reads as TGTGCCACCAGCAGAGATCCGGGAGGTCCCGTGGACAGGGGAGATGGCTACACCTTC. The whole variable domain, filled in from reference TRBV15 and TRBJ1-2, reads DAMVIQNPRYQVTQFGKPVTLSCSQTLNHNVMYWYQQKSSQAPKLLFHYYDKDFNNEADTPDNFQSRRPNTSFCFLDIRSPGLGDTAMYLCATSRDPGGPVDRGDGYTFGSGTRLTVV.

This CDR3 is CASSLVQSSGNTIYF. The CDR3 DNA is TGCGCCAGCAGCTTGGTACAATCCTCTGGAAACACCATATATTTT. The chain joins TRBV5-1 to TRBJ1-3; the D is unclear. This CDR3 spans 15 amino acids. V was shortened by 0 bases and J by 0 bases, with 7 bases between the two germline ends. Looked up from germline, CDR1 is SGHRS and CDR2 is YFSETQ.

Only one count was recorded for this clone. The chain employs TRBV5-4 and TRBJ2-1, with D maybe TRBD2 (5 bases). The V gene lost 0 bases and the J gene lost 5 bases, with 12 bases spanning the gap. The CDR3 is 15 amino acids. Looked up from germline, CDR1 is SGHNT and CDR2 is YYREEE (reference sequence). The chain's CDR3 is CASSLDQRHNNEQFF. CDR3 bases: TGTGCCAGCAGCTTGGACCAGCGGCACAACAATGAGCAGTTCTTC.

This chain links TRBV7-8 with TRBJ1-2; 7 bases fit TRBD1. Germline V gene data show CDR1 as SGHVS and CDR2 as FQNEAQ. V lost 5 bases, J lost 5 bases, and 5 bases stayed unmatched. This CDR3 has 13 amino acids. CDR3 nucleotides: TGTGCCAGCAGCCAGACAGGGAGTTATGGCTACACCTTC. This encodes CASSQTGSYGYTF.

V usage is TRBV19 and J usage is TRBJ1-2; no definite D call. Deletions cut 0 bases from V and 6 bases from J, with 8 bases between. CDR3 length: 13 residues. From germline, CDR1 is LNHDA and CDR2 SQIVND (reference sequence). CDR3: CASSIEAGNGYTF. The DNA of the CDR3 is TGTGCCAGTAGTATAGAGGCGGGAAATGGCTACACCTTC.

V usage is TRBV6-1 and J usage is TRBJ1-5; 8 bases line up with TRBD1. The CDR3 runs to 14 residues. V lost 5 bases and J lost 2; bases outside the gene matches: 2. Germline values: CDR1 MNHNS, CDR2 SASEGT. CDR3 residues: CASSPDRGNQPQHF. CDR3 nucleotide sequence: TGTGCCAGCAGTCCGGACAGGGGCAATCAGCCCCAGCATTTT.

The rearrangement links TRBV19 to TRBJ2-7, with 9 bases lining up with TRBD2. Looked up from germline, CDR1 is LNHDA and CDR2 is SQIVND (reference sequence). J gave up 3 bases and V 6 bases, and 15 bases lay outside the gene matches. The CDR3 is 17 amino acids. The CDR3 DNA follows: TGTGCCAGTAGCAAACTCCCCCCCGTAGCGGGAGACTACGAGCAGTACTTC. Protein sequence: CASSKLPPVAGDYEQYF.

This clone is a singleton in its sample. The rearrangement uses TRBV28 and TRBJ2-3, with D possibly matching TRBD2 (6 bases). This CDR3 comprises 15 residues. The germline gives CDR1 MDHEN, CDR2 SYDVKM. V lost 6 bases, J lost 3 bases, and 16 bases lay in between. CDR3 amino acids: CASSTGTGVTDTQYF. CDR3 nucleotide sequence: TGTGCCAGCAGCACCGGGACTGGGGTAACAGATACGCAGTATTTT. Combining the CDR3 with reference TRBV28 and TRBJ2-3 gives the whole variable domain DVKVTQSSRYLVKRTGEKVFLECVQDMDHENMFWYRQDPGLGLRLIYFSYDVKMKEKGDIPEGYSVSREKKERFSLILESASTNQTSMYLCASSTGTGVTDTQYFGPGTRLTVL.

This clone was seen only once. The chain is built from TRBV4-1 and TRBJ1-1, with TRBD1 as a possible D gene (6 bases). The CDR3 sequence is 20 residues long. Per the germline V gene, CDR1 is MGHRA and CDR2 is YSYEKL. V was pared by 4 bases and J by 4 bases, with 31 bases between. This chain's CDR3 is CASSPQGGLQGPVGSTEAFF. For the CDR3, the DNA is TGCGCCAGCAGCCCTCAGGGAGGACTACAGGGTCCAGTGGGAAGCACTGAAGCTTTCTTT.

This chain uses TRBV25-1 with TRBJ2-1; possible D gene TRBD2, 7 bases. Germline assignment: CDR1 MGHDK and CDR2 SYGVNS. V was shortened by 1 base and J by 6 bases, with 19 bases between the two germline ends. The CDR3 has 17 residues. This CDR3 is CASSEWGGRGPVNEQFF. DNA of the CDR3: TGTGCCAGCAGTGAATGGGGGGGCAGGGGCCCGGTCAATGAGCAGTTCTTC.

The chain couples TRBV10-3 to TRBJ1-1; the D gene is possibly TRBD1 (6 bases). Germline V CDR1 and CDR2: ENHRY, SYGVKD. This CDR3 comprises 15 residues. Deletions cut 3 bases from V and 5 bases from J, with 16 bases between. In DNA form, the CDR3 reads TGTGCCATCAGTGACAGTGCTGGGGGCCGGACTGAAGCTTTCTTT. The encoded protein is CAISDSAGGRTEAFF.

V is TRBV19 and J is TRBJ2-3, with unresolved D. Trimming shortened V by 1 base and J by 4 bases, and 9 bases separated the two germline ends. There are 14 residues in the CDR3. From germline, CDR1 is LNHDA and CDR2 SQIVND (reference sequence). In DNA form, the CDR3 reads TGTGCCAGTAGTATAGGCCCTTCCTCAGATACGCAGTATTTT. Protein sequence: CASSIGPSSDTQYF.